This T cell receptor (beta chain) was identified in a study of blood T cell repertoires in COVID-19. Across the whole study: Some COVID-19 samples were acute and others convalescent; all came from the United States, Italy and Spain.

The germline V gene has CDR1 LGHNA and CDR2 YNFKEQ. The CDR3 sequence is 16 residues long. V lost 0 bases and J 0 bases, leaving 12 bases between the germline ends. Methods used by the authors: Nucleated cell number was recorded as an estimate derived from reference gene primer amplification. Here immunoSEQ multiplex PCR was the method, and the copy in TCRdb shows in-frame clones only, minus some. The V and J calls and clone size come from that table; D and trimming were worked out from the DNA. The profile covers 52,000 or so clones, with roughly 85% appearing a single time and approximately 11% taken by the ten largest.

The TCR was taken from a human donor in a cohort sampled during active COVID-19. The chain joins TRBV4-2 to TRBJ2-7; TRBD1 might be the D (6 bases). Sequencing was carried out using peripheral blood. The CDR3 DNA reads TGTGCCAGCAGCCAAGATAAAAGGGGGAGCTCCTACGAGCAGTACTTC. Translated: CASSQDKRGSSYEQYF.